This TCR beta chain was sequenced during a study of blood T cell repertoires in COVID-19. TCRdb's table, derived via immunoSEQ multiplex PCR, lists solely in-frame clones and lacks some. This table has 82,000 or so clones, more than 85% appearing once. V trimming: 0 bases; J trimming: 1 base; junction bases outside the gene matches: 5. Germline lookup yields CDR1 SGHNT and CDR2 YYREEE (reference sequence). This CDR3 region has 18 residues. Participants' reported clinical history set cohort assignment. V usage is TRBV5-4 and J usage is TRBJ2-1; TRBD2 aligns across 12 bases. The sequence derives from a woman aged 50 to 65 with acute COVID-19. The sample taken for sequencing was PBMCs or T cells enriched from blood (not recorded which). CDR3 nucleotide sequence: TGTGCCAGCAGCTTGGGACTAGCGGGGGAACTTTCCTACAATGAGCAGTTCTTC. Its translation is CASSLGLAGELSYNEQFF.